The clone carrying this T cell receptor (beta chain) showed up just a few times. Preparation of the TCRbeta library involved a method that used unique molecular identifiers. TCRdb itself ran the PCR reads through MiXCR, one entry per CDR3 protein. The sample has some 500,000 distinct CDR3 sequences, roughly 18% seen once. V was cut by 4 bases and J by 2 bases, with 9 bases left in between. The CDR3 runs 14 residues. Germline V gene sequence: CDR1 SGHRS, CDR2 YFSETQ. This entry belongs to a study of T-cell reconstitution after alpha-beta-depleted transplantation in children. The chain employs TRBV5-1 and TRBJ1-4; D uncertain. The starting material was PBMCs from the stem cell graft donor, obtained from the stem cell graft. The source of this sequence is a human donor who donated a stem cell graft to a child with acute lymphoblastic leukemia. Here the CDR3 DNA reads TGCGCCAGCAGCCCCCGTCAGACTAATGAAAAACTGTTTTTT. Translated, it gives CASSPRQTNEKLFF.